Listed here are 14 T cell receptor beta chains from one sample, sequenced in a study of T cell responses to AZD1222 COVID-19 vaccine. The assay was immunoSEQ multiplex PCR, and TCRdb's table has in-frame clones only and misses some. The table shows about 110,000 clones, with roughly 86% occurring only once. Sequencing was performed on peripheral blood, taken on day 0 of AZD1222 vaccination. The receptors were gathered from an adult in good health.

This clone has more than one count but fewer than ten. The rearrangement joins TRBV9 to TRBJ1-5; D remains ambiguous. This CDR3 region has 14 residues. V lost 4 bases, J lost 0 bases, and 8 bases lay in between. From germline, CDR1 is SGDLS and CDR2 YYNGEE. The CDR3 DNA reads as TGTGCCAGCAGCTTATGGGATAGCAATCAGCCCCAGCATTTT. Encoded protein: CASSLWDSNQPQHF.

This clone showed up just a few times. V gene TRBV5-4 combines with J gene TRBJ1-2, with D tentatively TRBD1 (6 bases). V gave up 0 bases and J gave up 3 bases, with 9 bases separating them. This CDR3 contains 14 residues. Germline V gene sequence: CDR1 SGHNT, CDR2 YYREEE (reference sequence). CDR3 residues: CASSLARGDYGYTF. CDR3 coding DNA: TGTGCCAGCAGCTTGGCCAGGGGTGACTATGGCTACACCTTC.

This clone appeared a single time. The genes are TRBV12-3 or TRBV12-4 and TRBJ1-2; weak D call: TRBD1 (5 bases). CDR3 length equals 12 residues. The V end lost 5 bases, the J end lost 6 bases, and 10 bases lay between the germline ends. The CDR3 nucleotides are TGTGCCAGCAGTCGGGGGGTTCATGGCTACACCTTC. It codes for CASSRGVHGYTF.

The chain is built from TRBV3-1 (or the pseudogene TRBV3-2) and TRBJ1-1; possible D gene TRBD1, 6 bases. Germline V gives CDR1 LGHDT, CDR2 YNNKEL (reference sequence). V lost 4 bases, J lost 5 bases, and 14 bases lay in between. The CDR3 covers 14 residues. CDR3 loop: CASSRFGGLTEAFF. The CDR3 region has the DNA TGTGCCAGCAGCCGGTTTGGGGGGCTAACTGAAGCTTTCTTT.

The chain joins TRBV7-2 to TRBJ2-3; 13 bases are shared with TRBD2. CDR3 length: 18 residues. J was trimmed by 2 bases and V by 4 bases; bases with no gene match: 9. Per the germline V gene, CDR1 is SGHTA and CDR2 is FQGNSA. CDR3 sequence reads: CASSSLAGGSLYTDTQYF. CDR3 in DNA: TGTGCCAGCAGCTCACTAGCGGGGGGGAGTCTTTACACAGATACGCAGTATTTT.

The J gene is TRBJ1-1, the V gene TRBV6-5; maybe TRBD1 (5 bases). V was clipped by 2 bases and J by 1 base, with 11 bases between them. The CDR3 has 15 amino acids. Germline CDR1 MNHEY, CDR2 SVGAGI. This CDR3 is CASSYQGFENTEAFF. The CDR3 bases are TGTGCCAGCAGTTACCAGGGATTTGAGAACACTGAAGCTTTCTTT.

This clone has a handful of counts. DNA for the CDR3: TGTGCCAGCTCACCGCCATCGGGGAGTCTGAACACTGAAGCTTTCTTT. It yields the protein CASSPPSGSLNTEAFF. J is TRBJ1-1 and V is TRBV18; D is ambiguous. The V gene's germline CDR1 is KGHSH and CDR2 LQKENI. The ends were cut back, 3 bases at V and 0 bases at J, with 14 bases in the middle. The CDR3 sequence is 16 residues long.

This clone was observed a handful of times. CDR3 DNA sequence: TGTGCCAGCAGTTACGACGGGACAAGCAATCAGCCCCAGCATTTT. Amino acids: CASSYDGTSNQPQHF. V usage is TRBV6-5 and J usage is TRBJ1-5; D is perhaps TRBD1 (6 bases). Germline V gene data show CDR1 as MNHEY and CDR2 as SVGAGI. The CDR3 covers 15 residues. V was pared by 2 bases and J by 1 base, with 9 bases between.

The chain has TRBV5-4 and TRBJ2-7, with D hard to call. The V gene's germline CDR1 is SGHNT and CDR2 YYREEE (reference sequence). V lost 4 bases and J 6 bases, leaving 11 bases between the germline ends. The length of the CDR3 is 12 residues. CDR3 residues: CASSPRNGEQYF. The DNA of the CDR3 is TGTGCCAGCAGCCCTAGAAACGGCGAGCAGTACTTC. The complete variable domain, with remaining parts taken from reference TRBV5-4 and TRBJ2-7, reads ETGVTQSPTHLIKTRGQQVTLRCSSQSGHNTVSWYQQALGQGPQFIFQYYREEENGRGNFPPRFSGLQFPNYSSELNVNALELDDSALYLCASSPRNGEQYFGPGTRLTVT.

The rearrangement joins TRBV28 to TRBJ2-1; 9 nucleotides align to TRBD2. Germline loops: CDR1 MDHEN, CDR2 SYDVKM. With V trimmed by 2 bases and J by 7 bases, 6 bases remained unmatched. This CDR3 comprises 15 residues. The chain's CDR3 is CASSLGLAGLNEQFF. CDR3 in DNA: TGTGCCAGCAGTTTAGGGCTAGCGGGACTGAATGAGCAGTTCTTC. The whole variable domain, filled in from reference TRBV28 and TRBJ2-1, reads DVKVTQSSRYLVKRTGEKVFLECVQDMDHENMFWYRQDPGLGLRLIYFSYDVKMKEKGDIPEGYSVSREKKERFSLILESASTNQTSMYLCASSLGLAGLNEQFFGPGTRLTVL.

The J gene is TRBJ1-5, the V gene TRBV5-8, with D possibly being TRBD1 (5 bases). Germline-derived CDR1 and CDR2 are SGHTS and YDEGEE. Trimming took 2 bases from V and 0 from J, leaving 15 bases between them. The CDR3 consists of 17 residues. CDR3 in DNA: TGTGCCAGCAGCTTCGGGGCGCCATGGAATAGCAATCAGCCCCAGCATTTT. This codes for CASSFGAPWNSNQPQHF. The whole variable domain, filled in from reference TRBV5-8 and TRBJ1-5, reads EAGVTQSPTHLIKTRGQQATLRCSPISGHTSVYWYQQALGLGLQFLLWYDEGEERNRGNFPPRFSGRQFPNYSSELNVNALELEDSALYLCASSFGAPWNSNQPQHFGDGTRLSIL.

Points on this clone: A junction end diverges from the germline sequence, so it may reflect a read error. The chain couples TRBV19 to TRBJ1-2; 7 nucleotides line up with TRBD1. The CDR3 has 13 amino acids. Germline V gene sequence: CDR1 LNHDA, CDR2 SQIVND (reference sequence). Here the CDR3 reads CASTIKTGLGYTF. The CDR3 region has the DNA TGTGCCAGTACTATAAAGACAGGGCTGGGCTACACCTTC.

The chain recombines TRBV28 with TRBJ2-1; D is uncertain. The germline V gene has CDR1 MDHEN and CDR2 SYDVKM. Trimming cost V 8 bases and J 1 base, with 6 bases left between them. The CDR3 spans 12 residues. The CDR3 DNA sequence: TGTGCCAGCCTCAAATCCTACAATGAGCAGTTCTTC. It translates to CASLKSYNEQFF.

The rearrangement uses TRBV4-1 and TRBJ1-3; D remains ambiguous. The length of the CDR3 is 15 residues. V lost 5 bases to trimming and J lost 0 bases, with 11 bases between them. CDR1 and CDR2 (germline): MGHRA, YSYEKL. The CDR3 DNA reads as TGCGCCAGCAGCTATATCCGGGACTCTGGAAACACCATATATTTT. Translated: CASSYIRDSGNTIYF.